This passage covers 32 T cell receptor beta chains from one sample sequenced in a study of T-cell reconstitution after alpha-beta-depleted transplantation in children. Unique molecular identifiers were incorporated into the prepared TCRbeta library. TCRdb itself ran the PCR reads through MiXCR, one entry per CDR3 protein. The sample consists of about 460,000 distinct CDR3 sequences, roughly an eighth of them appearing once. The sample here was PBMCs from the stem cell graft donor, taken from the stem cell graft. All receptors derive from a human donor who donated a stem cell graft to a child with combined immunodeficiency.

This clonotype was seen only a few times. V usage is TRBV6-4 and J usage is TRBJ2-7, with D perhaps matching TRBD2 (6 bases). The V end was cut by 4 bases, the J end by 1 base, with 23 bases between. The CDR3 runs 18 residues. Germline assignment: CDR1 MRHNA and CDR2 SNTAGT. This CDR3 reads CASSGKKVGTGLSYEQYF. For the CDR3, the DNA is TGTGCCAGCAGTGGCAAGAAGGTGGGGACGGGACTGTCCTACGAGCAGTACTTC.

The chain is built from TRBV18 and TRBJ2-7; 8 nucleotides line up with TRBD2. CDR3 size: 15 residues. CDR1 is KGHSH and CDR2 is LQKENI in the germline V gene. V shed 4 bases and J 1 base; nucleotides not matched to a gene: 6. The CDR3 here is CASSLTSGQSYEQYF. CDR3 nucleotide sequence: TGTGCCAGCTCACTCACTAGCGGCCAGTCCTACGAGCAGTACTTC.

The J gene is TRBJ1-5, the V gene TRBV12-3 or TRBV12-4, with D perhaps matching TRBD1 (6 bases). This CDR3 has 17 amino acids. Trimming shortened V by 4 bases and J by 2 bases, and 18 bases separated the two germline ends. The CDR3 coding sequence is TGTGCCAGCAGTTCGACCTCTACAGGGTACCGCAATCAGCCCCAGCATTTT. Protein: CASSSTSTGYRNQPQHF.

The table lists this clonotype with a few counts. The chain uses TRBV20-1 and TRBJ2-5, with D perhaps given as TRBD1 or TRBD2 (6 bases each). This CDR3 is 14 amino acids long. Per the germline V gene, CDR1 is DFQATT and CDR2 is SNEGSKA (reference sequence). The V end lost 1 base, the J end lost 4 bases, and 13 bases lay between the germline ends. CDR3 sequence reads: CSARAPGGRETQYF. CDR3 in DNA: TGCAGTGCTAGAGCTCCTGGGGGGCGAGAGACCCAGTACTTC.

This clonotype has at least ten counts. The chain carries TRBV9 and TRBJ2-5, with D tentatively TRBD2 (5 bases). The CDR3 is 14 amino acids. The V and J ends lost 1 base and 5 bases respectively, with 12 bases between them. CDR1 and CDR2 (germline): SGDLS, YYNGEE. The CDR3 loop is CASSVNPGWETQYF. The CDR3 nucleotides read TGTGCCAGCAGCGTAAACCCGGGGTGGGAGACCCAGTACTTC.

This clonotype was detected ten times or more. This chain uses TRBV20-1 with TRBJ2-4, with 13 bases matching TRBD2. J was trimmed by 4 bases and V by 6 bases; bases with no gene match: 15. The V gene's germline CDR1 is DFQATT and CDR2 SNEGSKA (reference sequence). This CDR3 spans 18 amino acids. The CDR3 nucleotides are TGCAGTGCGATCCCGGGACTAGCGGGGAGAGCACTTAAAAACATTCAGTACTTC. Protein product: CSAIPGLAGRALKNIQYF.

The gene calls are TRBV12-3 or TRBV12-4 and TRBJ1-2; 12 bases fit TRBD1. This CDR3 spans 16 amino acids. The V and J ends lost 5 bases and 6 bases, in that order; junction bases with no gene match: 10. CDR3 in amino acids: CASSTRDRGQLDGYTF. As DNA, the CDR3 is TGTGCCAGCAGTACCCGGGACAGGGGGCAATTGGATGGCTACACCTTC.

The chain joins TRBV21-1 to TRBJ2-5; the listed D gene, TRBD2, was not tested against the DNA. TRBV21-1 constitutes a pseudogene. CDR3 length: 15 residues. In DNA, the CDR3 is TGTGCCAGCATCGTCCTTTGGGACTTAAAAGAGACCCAGTACTTC. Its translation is CASIVLWDLKETQYF.

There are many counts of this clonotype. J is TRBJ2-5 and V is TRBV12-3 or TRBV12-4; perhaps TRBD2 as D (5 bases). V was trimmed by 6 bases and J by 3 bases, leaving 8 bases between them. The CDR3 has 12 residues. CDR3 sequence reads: CASSWTEETQYF. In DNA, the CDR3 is TGTGCCAGCAGCTGGACTGAAGAGACCCAGTACTTC.

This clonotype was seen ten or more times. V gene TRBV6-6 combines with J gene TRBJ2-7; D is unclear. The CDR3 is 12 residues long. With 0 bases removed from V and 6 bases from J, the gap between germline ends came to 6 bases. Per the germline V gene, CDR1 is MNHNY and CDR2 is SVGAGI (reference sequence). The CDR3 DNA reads TGTGCCAGCAGTTACTCGGGCTCCGAGCAGTACTTC. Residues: CASSYSGSEQYF.

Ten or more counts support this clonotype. The CDR3 protein is CATSKMSGSKSYNEQFF. CDR3 DNA: TGTGCCACCAGCAAAATGAGCGGGAGTAAGTCCTACAATGAGCAGTTCTTC. The chain recombines TRBV15 with TRBJ2-1; TRBD2 matches 8 bases. V gave up 4 bases and J gave up 1 base; unmatched junction bases: 9. Germline CDR1 reads LNHNV; CDR2 reads YYDKDF (reference sequence). The CDR3 contains 17 residues.

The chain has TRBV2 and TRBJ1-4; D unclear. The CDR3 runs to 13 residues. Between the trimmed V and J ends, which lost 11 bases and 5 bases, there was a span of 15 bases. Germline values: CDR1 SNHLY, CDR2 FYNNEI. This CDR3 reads CAGRTGVNEKLFF. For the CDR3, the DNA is TGTGCCGGGAGGACGGGAGTAAATGAAAAACTGTTTTTT.

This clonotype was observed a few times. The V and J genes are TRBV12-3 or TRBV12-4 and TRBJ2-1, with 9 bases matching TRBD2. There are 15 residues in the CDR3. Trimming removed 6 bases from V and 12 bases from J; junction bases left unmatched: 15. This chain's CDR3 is CASSPLVAGDKGQFF. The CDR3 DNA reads TGTGCCAGCAGCCCGTTGGTAGCGGGGGATAAGGGGCAGTTCTTC.

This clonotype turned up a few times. The CDR3 bases are TGTGCCAGCAGGACTAGCGGACCCTACAATGAGCAGTTCTTC. Translated, it gives CASRTSGPYNEQFF. The chain recombines TRBV6-2 or TRBV6-3 with TRBJ2-1, with 9 bases lining up with TRBD2. V shed 6 bases, J shed 2 bases, and the junction held 2 bases outside the gene matches. Germline CDR1 is MNHEY and CDR2 is SVGEGT. The CDR3 covers 14 residues.

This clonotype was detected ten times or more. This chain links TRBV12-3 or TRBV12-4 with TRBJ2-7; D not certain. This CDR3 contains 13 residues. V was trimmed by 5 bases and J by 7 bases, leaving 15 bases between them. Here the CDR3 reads CASSIEAYQEQYF. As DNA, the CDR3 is TGTGCCAGCAGTATCGAAGCGTACCAGGAGCAGTACTTC.

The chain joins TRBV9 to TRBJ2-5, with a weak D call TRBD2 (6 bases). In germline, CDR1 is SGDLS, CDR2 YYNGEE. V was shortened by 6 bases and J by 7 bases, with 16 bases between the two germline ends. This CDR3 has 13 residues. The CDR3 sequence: CASTPGGRGTQYF. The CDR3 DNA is TGTGCCAGCACCCCCGGCGGGCGGGGGACCCAGTACTTC.

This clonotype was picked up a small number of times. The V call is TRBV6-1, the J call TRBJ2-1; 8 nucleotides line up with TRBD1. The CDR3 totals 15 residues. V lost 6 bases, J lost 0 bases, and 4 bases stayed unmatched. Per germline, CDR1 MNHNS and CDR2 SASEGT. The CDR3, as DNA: TGTGCCAGCAGGGGCACAGGGGGCTCCTACAATGAGCAGTTCTTC. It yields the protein CASRGTGGSYNEQFF.

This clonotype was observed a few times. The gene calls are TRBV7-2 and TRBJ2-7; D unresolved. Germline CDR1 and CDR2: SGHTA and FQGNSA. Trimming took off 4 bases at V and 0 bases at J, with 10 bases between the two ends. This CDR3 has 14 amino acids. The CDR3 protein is CASSYTQDSYEQYF. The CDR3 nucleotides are TGTGCCAGCAGCTATACACAAGACTCCTACGAGCAGTACTTC.

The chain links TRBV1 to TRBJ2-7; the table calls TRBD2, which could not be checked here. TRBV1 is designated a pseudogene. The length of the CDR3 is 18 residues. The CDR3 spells CTSSHLTVGLAGNYEQYF. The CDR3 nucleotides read TGCACCAGCAGCCATCTCACGGTGGGACTAGCGGGAAATTACGAGCAGTACTTC.

This CDR3 is CSVEEIGQQETQYF. As DNA, the CDR3 is TGCAGCGTTGAAGAGATCGGCCAGCAAGAGACCCAGTACTTC. The chain joins TRBV29-1 to TRBJ2-5; D remains unclear. The CDR3 totals 14 residues. Germline-derived CDR1 and CDR2 are SQVTM and ANQGSEA. V lost 0 bases and J 2 bases, leaving 10 bases between the germline ends.

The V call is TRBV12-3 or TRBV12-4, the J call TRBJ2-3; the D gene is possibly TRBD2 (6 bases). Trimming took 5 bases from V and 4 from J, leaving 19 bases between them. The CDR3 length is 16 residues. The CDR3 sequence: CASSPQSIGGADTQYF. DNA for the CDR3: TGTGCCAGCAGTCCCCAGAGCATTGGAGGGGCAGATACGCAGTATTTT.

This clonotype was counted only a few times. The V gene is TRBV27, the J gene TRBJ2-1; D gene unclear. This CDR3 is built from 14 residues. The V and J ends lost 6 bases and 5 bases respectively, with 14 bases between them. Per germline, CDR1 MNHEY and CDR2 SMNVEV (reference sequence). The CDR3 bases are TGTGCCAGCAGCCTCACCTGGGATGACAATGAGCAGTTCTTC. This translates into CASSLTWDDNEQFF.

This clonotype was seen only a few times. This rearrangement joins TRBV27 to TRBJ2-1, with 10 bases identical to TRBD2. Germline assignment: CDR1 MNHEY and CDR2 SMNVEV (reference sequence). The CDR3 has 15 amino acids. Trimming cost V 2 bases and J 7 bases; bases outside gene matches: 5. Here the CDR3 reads CASSLTGLARNEQFF. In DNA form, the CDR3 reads TGTGCCAGCAGTTTAACGGGACTAGCGAGGAATGAGCAGTTCTTC.

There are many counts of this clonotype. The DNA of the CDR3 is TGTGCCATCAGTGAAGCAGATACGCAGTATTTT. Its protein product is CAISEADTQYF. V is TRBV10-3 and J is TRBJ2-3; D is unclear. CDR3 size: 11 residues. Trimming took 3 bases from V and 4 from J, leaving 2 bases between them. CDR1 and CDR2 (germline): ENHRY, SYGVKD.

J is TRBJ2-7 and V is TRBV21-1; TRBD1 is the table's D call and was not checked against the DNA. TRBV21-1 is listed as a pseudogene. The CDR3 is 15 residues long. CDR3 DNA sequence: TGTGCCAGGGCCCCTGGGGACAGGGGGCTTTACGAGCAGTACTTC. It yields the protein CARAPGDRGLYEQYF.

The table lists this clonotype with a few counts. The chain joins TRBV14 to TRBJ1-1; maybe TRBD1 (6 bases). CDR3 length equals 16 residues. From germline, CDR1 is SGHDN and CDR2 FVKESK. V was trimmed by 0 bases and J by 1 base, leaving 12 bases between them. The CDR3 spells CASSQDVTGENTEAFF. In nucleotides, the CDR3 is TGTGCCAGCAGCCAAGATGTGACAGGCGAGAACACTGAAGCTTTCTTT.

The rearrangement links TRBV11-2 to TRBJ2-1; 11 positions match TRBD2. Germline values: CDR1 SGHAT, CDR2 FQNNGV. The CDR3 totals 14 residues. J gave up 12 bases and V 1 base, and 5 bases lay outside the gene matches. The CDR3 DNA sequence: TGTGCCAGCAGCTTAGTCATTAGCGGGAGGGGGCAGTTCTTC. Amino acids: CASSLVISGRGQFF.

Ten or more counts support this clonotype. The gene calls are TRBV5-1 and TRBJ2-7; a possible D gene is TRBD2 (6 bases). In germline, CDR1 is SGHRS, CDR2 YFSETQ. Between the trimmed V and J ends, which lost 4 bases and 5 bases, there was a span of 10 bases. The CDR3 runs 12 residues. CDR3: CASSPWGDEQYF. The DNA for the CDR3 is TGCGCCAGCAGCCCCTGGGGGGACGAGCAGTACTTC.

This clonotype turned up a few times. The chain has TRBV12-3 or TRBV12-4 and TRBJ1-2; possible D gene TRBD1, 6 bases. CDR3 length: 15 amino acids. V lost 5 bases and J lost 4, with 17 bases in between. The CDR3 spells CASSPAGAFPYGYTF. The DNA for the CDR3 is TGTGCCAGCAGTCCGGCGGGGGCCTTTCCCTATGGCTACACCTTC.

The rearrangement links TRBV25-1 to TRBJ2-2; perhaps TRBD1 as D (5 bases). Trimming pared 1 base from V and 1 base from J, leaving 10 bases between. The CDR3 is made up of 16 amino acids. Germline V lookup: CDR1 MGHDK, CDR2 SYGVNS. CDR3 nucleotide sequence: TGTGCCAGCAGTGAATTCTACACAGGGAACACCGGGGAGCTGTTTTTT. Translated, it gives CASSEFYTGNTGELFF. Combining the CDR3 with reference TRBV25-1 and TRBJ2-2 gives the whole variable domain EADIYQTPRYLVIGTGKKITLECSQTMGHDKMYWYQQDPGMELHLIHYSYGVNSTEKGDLSSESTVSRIRTEHFPLTLESARPSHTSQYLCASSEFYTGNTGELFFGEGSRLTVL.

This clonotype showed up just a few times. In nucleotides, the CDR3 is TGTGCCAGCAGCGTAAGTGTGATCGGGAATGAGCAGTTCTTC. Amino acid sequence: CASSVSVIGNEQFF. V is TRBV9 and J is TRBJ2-1, with unresolved D. The V end was cut by 1 base, the J end by 7 bases, with 12 bases between. The CDR3 runs 14 residues. Germline values: CDR1 SGDLS, CDR2 YYNGEE.

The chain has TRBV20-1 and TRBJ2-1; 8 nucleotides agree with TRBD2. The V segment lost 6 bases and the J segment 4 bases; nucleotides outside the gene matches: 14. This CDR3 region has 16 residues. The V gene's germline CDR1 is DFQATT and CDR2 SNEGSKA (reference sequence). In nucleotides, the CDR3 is TGCAGTGCGGGGGGTAGCAGCGGGAGCCCTTACAATGAGCAGTTCTTC. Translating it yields CSAGGSSGSPYNEQFF.